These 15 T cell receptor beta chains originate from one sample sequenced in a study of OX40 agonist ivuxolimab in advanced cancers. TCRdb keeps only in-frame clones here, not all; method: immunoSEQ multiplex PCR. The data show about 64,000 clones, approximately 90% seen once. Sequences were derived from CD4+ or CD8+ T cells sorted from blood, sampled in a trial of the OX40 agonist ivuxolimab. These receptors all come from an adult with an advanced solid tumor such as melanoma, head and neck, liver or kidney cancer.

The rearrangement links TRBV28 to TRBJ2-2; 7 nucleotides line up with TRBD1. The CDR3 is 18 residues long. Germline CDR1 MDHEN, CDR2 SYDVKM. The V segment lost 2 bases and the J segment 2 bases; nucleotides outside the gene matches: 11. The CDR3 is CASSLLTWTGPNTGELFF. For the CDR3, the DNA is TGTGCCAGCAGTTTACTCACGTGGACAGGCCCTAACACCGGGGAGCTGTTTTTT.

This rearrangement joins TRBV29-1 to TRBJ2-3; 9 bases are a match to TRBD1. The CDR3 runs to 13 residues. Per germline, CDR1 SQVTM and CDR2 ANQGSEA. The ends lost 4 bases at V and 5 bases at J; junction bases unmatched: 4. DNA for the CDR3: TGCAGCGTTGGGACAGGGGAAGGAGATACGCAGTATTTT. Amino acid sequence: CSVGTGEGDTQYF.

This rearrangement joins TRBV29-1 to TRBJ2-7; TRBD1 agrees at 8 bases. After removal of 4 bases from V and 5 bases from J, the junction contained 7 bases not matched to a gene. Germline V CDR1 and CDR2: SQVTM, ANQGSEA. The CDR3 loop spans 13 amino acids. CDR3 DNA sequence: TGCAGCGTTGCCGTGACAGGGGCCCACGAGCAGTACTTC. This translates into CSVAVTGAHEQYF.

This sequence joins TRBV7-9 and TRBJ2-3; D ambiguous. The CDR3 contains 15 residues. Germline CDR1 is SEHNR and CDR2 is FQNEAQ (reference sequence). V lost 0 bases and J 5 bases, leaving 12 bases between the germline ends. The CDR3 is CASSLAGWDKDTQYF. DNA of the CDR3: TGTGCCAGCAGCTTAGCAGGGTGGGATAAAGATACGCAGTATTTT.

CDR3 region: CASSTSLGNIQYF. The CDR3 coding sequence is TGTGCCAGTAGTACCTCATTGGGAAACATTCAGTACTTC. The chain employs TRBV19 and TRBJ2-4, with unresolved D. Germline V gives CDR1 LNHDA, CDR2 SQIVND (reference sequence). Deletions cut 4 bases from V and 6 bases from J, with 10 bases between. CDR3 length: 13 residues.

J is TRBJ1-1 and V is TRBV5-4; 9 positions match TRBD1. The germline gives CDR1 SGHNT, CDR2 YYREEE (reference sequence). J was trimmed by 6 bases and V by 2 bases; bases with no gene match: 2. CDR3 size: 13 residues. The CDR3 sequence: CASSLGQGPEAFF. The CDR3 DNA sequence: TGTGCCAGCAGCTTAGGACAGGGGCCTGAAGCTTTCTTT.

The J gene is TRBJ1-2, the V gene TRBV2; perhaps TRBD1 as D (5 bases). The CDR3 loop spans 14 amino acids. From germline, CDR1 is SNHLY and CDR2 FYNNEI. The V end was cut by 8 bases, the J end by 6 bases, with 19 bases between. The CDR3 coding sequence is TGTGCCAGCCCGAAGGTTTCAGGGTTCCATGGCTACACCTTC. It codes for CASPKVSGFHGYTF.

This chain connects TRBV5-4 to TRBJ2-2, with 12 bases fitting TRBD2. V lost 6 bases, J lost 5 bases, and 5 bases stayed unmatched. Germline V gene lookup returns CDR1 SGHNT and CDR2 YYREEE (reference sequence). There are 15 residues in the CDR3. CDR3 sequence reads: CASTGTSGLTGELFF. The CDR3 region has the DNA TGTGCCAGCACCGGGACTAGCGGGTTAACCGGGGAGCTGTTTTTT.

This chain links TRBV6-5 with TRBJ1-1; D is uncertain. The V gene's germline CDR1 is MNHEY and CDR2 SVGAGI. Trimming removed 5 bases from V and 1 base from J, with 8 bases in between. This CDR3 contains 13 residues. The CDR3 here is CASSQTQNTEAFF. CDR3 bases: TGTGCCAGCAGTCAAACACAGAACACTGAAGCTTTCTTT.

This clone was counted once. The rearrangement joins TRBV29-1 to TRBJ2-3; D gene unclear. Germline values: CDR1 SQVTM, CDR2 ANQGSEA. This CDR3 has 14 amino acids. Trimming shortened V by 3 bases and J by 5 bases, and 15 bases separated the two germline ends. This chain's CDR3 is CSVDSDPGIDTQYF. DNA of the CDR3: TGCAGCGTTGATAGTGACCCAGGCATAGATACGCAGTATTTT.

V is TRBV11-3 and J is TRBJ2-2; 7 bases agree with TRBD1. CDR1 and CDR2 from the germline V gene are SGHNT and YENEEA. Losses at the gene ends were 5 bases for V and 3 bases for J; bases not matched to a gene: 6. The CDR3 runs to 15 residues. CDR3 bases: TGTGCCAGCAGCCCAGGGGGAAGTGACACCGGGGAGCTGTTTTTT. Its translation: CASSPGGSDTGELFF.

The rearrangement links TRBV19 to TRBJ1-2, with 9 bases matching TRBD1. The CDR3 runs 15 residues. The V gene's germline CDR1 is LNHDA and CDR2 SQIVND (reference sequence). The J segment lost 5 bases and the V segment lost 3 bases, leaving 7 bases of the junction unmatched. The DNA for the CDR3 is TGTGCCAGTAGTATCGGAGGACAGGGGAATTATGGCTACACCTTC. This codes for CASSIGGQGNYGYTF. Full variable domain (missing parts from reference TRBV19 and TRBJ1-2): DGGITQSPKYLFRKEGQNVTLSCEQNLNHDAMYWYRQDPGQGLRLIYYSQIVNDFQKGDIAEGYSVSREKKESFPLTVTSAQKNPTAFYLCASSIGGQGNYGYTFGSGTRLTVV.

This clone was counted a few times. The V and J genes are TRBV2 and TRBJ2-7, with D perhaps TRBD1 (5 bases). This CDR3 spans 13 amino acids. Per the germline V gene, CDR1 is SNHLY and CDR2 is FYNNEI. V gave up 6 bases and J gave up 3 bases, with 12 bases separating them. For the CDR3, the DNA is TGTGCCAGCAGGGGGCCGAGAAACTACGAGCAGTACTTC. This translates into CASRGPRNYEQYF.

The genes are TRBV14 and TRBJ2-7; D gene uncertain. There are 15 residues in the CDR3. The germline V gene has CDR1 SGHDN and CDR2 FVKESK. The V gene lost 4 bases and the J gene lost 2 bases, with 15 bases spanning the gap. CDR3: CASSRRRTLAYEQYF. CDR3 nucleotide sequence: TGTGCCAGCAGCCGGCGACGCACCCTAGCCTACGAGCAGTACTTC.

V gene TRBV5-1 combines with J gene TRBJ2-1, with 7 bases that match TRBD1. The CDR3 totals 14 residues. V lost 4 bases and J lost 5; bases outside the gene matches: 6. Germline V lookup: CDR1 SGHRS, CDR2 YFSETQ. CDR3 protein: CASSLGDSHNEQFF. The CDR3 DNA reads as TGCGCCAGCAGCCTAGGGGACAGTCACAATGAGCAGTTCTTC.